These 20 T cell receptor beta chains originate from one sample sequenced in a study of blood T cell repertoires in COVID-19. Produced via immunoSEQ multiplex PCR; TCRdb's table is partial and in-frame only. Found here are a few hundred thousand clones, 89% of them singletons; the top ten hold roughly 8.9%. The sequenced sample was PBMCs or T cells enriched from blood (not recorded which). These TCRs come from a woman in her thirties or forties who had recovered from COVID-19.

The chain links TRBV2 to TRBJ2-7, with D uncertain. The V gene's germline CDR1 is SNHLY and CDR2 FYNNEI. The CDR3 consists of 11 residues. Deletions cut 8 bases from V and 1 base from J, with 6 bases between. The CDR3: CASVLSYEQYF. CDR3 sequence (DNA): TGTGCCAGCGTATTATCCTACGAGCAGTACTTC.

V gene TRBV9 combines with J gene TRBJ2-4; 11 bases map to TRBD2. V lost 5 bases to trimming and J lost 8 bases; unmatched junction nucleotides: 9. This CDR3 is 15 amino acids long. CDR1 and CDR2 (germline): SGDLS, YYNGEE. CDR3: CASSYGTSGLDIQYF. CDR3 DNA: TGTGCCAGCAGTTATGGGACTAGCGGACTTGACATTCAGTACTTC. The full variable domain, completed using reference TRBV9 and TRBJ2-4, is DSGVTQTPKHLITATGQRVTLRCSPRSGDLSVYWYQQSLDQGLQFLIQYYNGEERAKGNILERFSAQQFPDLHSELNLSSLELGDSALYFCASSYGTSGLDIQYFGAGTRLSVL.

This chain links TRBV30 with TRBJ1-1, with D possibly TRBD1 on 5 matching bases. The CDR3 consists of 12 residues. V shed 5 bases and J shed 5 bases, with 12 bases lying between them. CDR1 is GTSNPN and CDR2 is SVGIG in the germline V gene (reference sequence). CDR3 coding DNA: TGTGCCTGGGACGTCGGGGGGACTGAAGCTTTCTTT. It specifies CAWDVGGTEAFF.

There are a few counts of this clone. The chain links TRBV14 to TRBJ2-4, with D possibly being TRBD1 (5 bases). Germline CDR1 SGHDN, CDR2 FVKESK. V lost 1 base to trimming and J lost 0 bases, with 7 bases between them. There are 15 residues in the CDR3. As DNA, the CDR3 is TGTGCCAGCAGCCAAGTGGGGCTAGCCAAAAACATTCAGTACTTC. Translating gives CASSQVGLAKNIQYF.

V is TRBV20-1 and J is TRBJ1-5; a possible D gene is TRBD1 (5 bases). The germline V gene encodes CDR1 DFQATT and CDR2 SNEGSKA (reference sequence). This CDR3 contains 14 residues. Trimming stripped 3 bases from V and 0 bases from J, with 9 bases between. The CDR3 DNA is TGCAGTGCTAGTCTGACAGATAGCAATCAGCCCCAGCATTTT. This encodes CSASLTDSNQPQHF.

The table lists this clone with many counts. The J gene is TRBJ1-2, the V gene TRBV7-9, with 11 bases matching TRBD1. Per the germline V gene, CDR1 is SEHNR and CDR2 is FQNEAQ (reference sequence). The CDR3 is made up of 14 amino acids. Trimming at V came to 0 bases and at J to 6 bases, leaving 0 bases not matched to a gene. The CDR3 spells CASSLAGQGDGYTF. For the CDR3, the DNA is TGTGCCAGCAGCTTAGCGGGACAGGGGGATGGCTACACCTTC.

The chain links TRBV5-4 to TRBJ2-2, with D possibly TRBD1 on 5 matching bases. This CDR3 comprises 15 residues. Trimming shortened V by 0 bases and J by 2 bases, and 8 bases separated the two germline ends. Germline V gene lookup returns CDR1 SGHNT and CDR2 YYREEE (reference sequence). CDR3 residues: CASSLEQANTGELFF. Here the CDR3 DNA reads TGTGCCAGCAGCTTGGAACAGGCCAACACCGGGGAGCTGTTTTTT.

The CDR3 sequence: CASRSRTSDEQFF. DNA for the CDR3: TGTGCCAGCAGATCCAGGACTAGCGATGAGCAGTTCTTC. The chain uses TRBV7-9 and TRBJ2-1; TRBD2 agrees at 9 bases. With V trimmed by 6 bases and J by 8 bases, 5 bases remained unmatched. The CDR3 totals 13 residues. Germline CDR1 is SEHNR and CDR2 is FQNEAQ (reference sequence).

The V and J genes are TRBV9 and TRBJ2-7, with no clear D. V was cut by 4 bases and J by 1 base, with 12 bases left in between. The germline V gene has CDR1 SGDLS and CDR2 YYNGEE. The CDR3 length is 14 residues. CDR3 region: CASSRVHNSYEQYF. CDR3 DNA sequence: TGTGCCAGCAGCCGGGTCCACAATTCCTACGAGCAGTACTTC.

V usage is TRBV6-6 and J usage is TRBJ2-5; TRBD1 matches at 7 bases. This CDR3 comprises 14 residues. V shed 4 bases, J shed 5 bases, and the junction held 7 bases outside the gene matches. Germline assignment: CDR1 MNHNY and CDR2 SVGAGI (reference sequence). CDR3 coding DNA: TGTGCCAGCAGTTCAACAGGGGAAGGGGAGACCCAGTACTTC. Its protein product is CASSSTGEGETQYF.

This clone was recorded once. This chain joins TRBV7-6 and TRBJ2-7, with TRBD1 identical over 7 bases. The germline V gene has CDR1 SGHVS and CDR2 FNYEAQ. The length of the CDR3 is 15 residues. After removal of 1 base from V and 0 bases from J, the junction contained 3 bases not matched to a gene. CDR3 protein: CASSLGGQASYEQYF. The CDR3 region has the DNA TGTGCCAGCAGCTTAGGAGGACAGGCCTCCTACGAGCAGTACTTC.

The CDR3 loop is CASSGPGQYNEQFF. In DNA, the CDR3 is TGTGCCAGCAGCGGGCCGGGACAGTACAATGAGCAGTTCTTC. The chain employs TRBV9 and TRBJ2-1, with 7 bases identical to TRBD1. The CDR3 loop spans 14 amino acids. With 3 bases clipped from V and 4 bases from J, the junction kept 4 bases outside the gene matches. CDR1 is SGDLS, CDR2 YYNGEE, per germline.

V and J are TRBV7-9 and TRBJ2-1; TRBD2 aligns across 7 bases. The V and J ends lost 0 bases and 6 bases, in that order; junction bases with no gene match: 2. The CDR3 is made up of 14 amino acids. The V gene's germline CDR1 is SEHNR and CDR2 FQNEAQ (reference sequence). CDR3 residues: CASSLAGGANEQFF. The CDR3 DNA reads as TGTGCCAGCAGCTTAGCGGGAGGGGCCAATGAGCAGTTCTTC.

The chain carries TRBV7-2 and TRBJ2-1; D perhaps matches TRBD2 (6 bases). Germline CDR1 and CDR2: SGHTA and FQGNSA. V shed 5 bases and J shed 5 bases, with 19 bases lying between them. The CDR3 loop spans 16 amino acids. The CDR3: CASSPAGRDDHNEQFF. The CDR3 DNA is TGTGCCAGCAGCCCTGCGGGGCGGGACGACCACAATGAGCAGTTCTTC.

This chain links TRBV11-2 with TRBJ2-7; D unresolved. This CDR3 has 14 residues. The germline V gene encodes CDR1 SGHAT and CDR2 FQNNGV. V was shortened by 5 bases and J by 0 bases, with 11 bases between the two germline ends. The CDR3 nucleotides read TGTGCCAGCAGCCTCCGAGCCTTCTCCTACGAGCAGTACTTC. The encoded protein is CASSLRAFSYEQYF.

CDR3 region: CASGLVEKDRVDTGELFF. The CDR3 nucleotides are TGTGCTAGTGGTTTGGTAGAAAAGGACAGGGTGGACACCGGGGAGCTGTTTTTT. The rearrangement joins TRBV12-5 to TRBJ2-2; TRBD1 matches at 8 bases. J gave up 3 bases and V 0 bases, and 9 bases lay outside the gene matches. Germline V gene lookup returns CDR1 LGHNT and CDR2 FRNRAP. There are 18 residues in the CDR3.

Comments on this clone: This sample includes further DNA sequences coding for the same CDR3. The chain joins TRBV6-5 to TRBJ1-2; 8 bases are shared with TRBD1. This CDR3 region has 14 residues. V lost 5 bases, J lost 3 bases, and 5 bases stayed unmatched. Germline V gene lookup returns CDR1 MNHEY and CDR2 SVGAGI. DNA of the CDR3: TGTGCCAGCAGTCCCGACAGGGGAGACTATGGCTACACCTTC. Protein product: CASSPDRGDYGYTF.

In the case of this clone: One end of the junction is discordant with germline, which a read error may explain. The rearrangement uses TRBV11-2 and TRBJ2-5; 9 positions match TRBD2. This CDR3 contains 16 residues. In germline, CDR1 is SGHAT, CDR2 FQNNGV. This CDR3 reads CASSVDLAGGPETQYF. CDR3 bases: TGTGCCAGCAGCGTAGACCTCGCGGGGGGGCCAGAGACCCAGTACTTC.

The V call is TRBV28, the J call TRBJ2-7, with D possibly TRBD1 on 6 matching bases. This CDR3 has 13 residues. The V gene's germline CDR1 is MDHEN and CDR2 SYDVKM. Trimming cost V 6 bases and J 3 bases, with 12 bases left between them. This CDR3 is CASSHRDNYEQYF. For the CDR3, the DNA is TGTGCCAGCAGCCATCGGGACAACTACGAGCAGTACTTC.

The chain links TRBV4-1 to TRBJ2-7; 8 nucleotides align to TRBD2. The V and J ends lost 1 base and 2 bases, in that order; junction bases with no gene match: 10. The CDR3 is 17 residues long. CDR1 and CDR2 (germline): MGHRA, YSYEKL. DNA of the CDR3: TGCGCCAGCAGCCAAGGCCCGAGCGGGAGTAGAACCTACGAGCAGTACTTC. This gives the protein CASSQGPSGSRTYEQYF.